The rows below give T cell receptor beta chains drawn from one sample of a study of T cell repertoires in cytomegalovirus infection. Using its own MiXCR run on the reads, TCRdb lists one record per CDR3 protein. The sample records approximately 350,000 distinct CDR3 sequences, about 34% being singletons. These receptors have no known antigen. Sequencing used cultured PBMCs, obtained from culture after CMV antigen stimulation. The origin of the receptors is a human donor in good health (CMV status not recorded). Some clones in this sample may be carry-over from other donors' samples. Each CDR3 is given with its conserved first and last residue. A D gene is named only where the DNA matches it firmly. A clone size is listed for some rows: how often the clone was seen (once, few, many), or a class if it is expanded.

cdr3_length	v_call	clone_size	d_call	j_call	cdr3_aa	cdr3_nt
15	TRBV12-3/TRBV12-4	-	TRBD2	TRBJ2-2	CASILREVVGGELFF	TGTGCCAGCATCCTGCGGGAGGTCGTAGGCGGGGAGCTGTTTTTT
12	TRBV7-2	many	-	TRBJ1-2	CASSLGQRGYTF	TGTGCCAGCAGCTTAGGACAGCGGGGCTACACCTTC
14	TRBV7-9	few	-	TRBJ1-2	CASSRGGEDYGYTF	TGTGCCAGCAGCCGCGGCGGTGAAGACTATGGCTACACCTTC
15	TRBV6-5	-	TRBD1	TRBJ2-5	CASSQDRGVVETQYF	TGTGCCAGCAGTCAAGACAGGGGGGTCGTGGAGACCCAGTACTTC
15	TRBV6-2/TRBV6-3	-	TRBD1	TRBJ1-2	CASSEAGGVKYGYTF	TGTGCCAGCAGTGAGGCAGGGGGCGTGAAGTATGGCTACACCTTC
15	TRBV5-5	-	-	TRBJ2-1	CASSLTGTRDNEQFF	TGTGCCAGCAGCTTGACCGGGACTCGCGACAATGAGCAGTTCTTC
15	TRBV7-6	many	-	TRBJ2-3	CASSFMDTYTDTQYF	TGTGCCAGCAGCTTTATGGACACCTACACAGATACGCAGTATTTT
14	TRBV11-2	-	-	TRBJ1-1	CASSLDAPGLEAFF	TGTGCCAGCAGCTTAGATGCACCGGGCCTTGAAGCTTTCTTT
15	TRBV12-3/TRBV12-4	-	TRBD1	TRBJ1-2	CASSDPGQGLYGYTF	TGTGCCAGCAGTGACCCCGGACAGGGACTCTATGGCTACACCTTC
12	TRBV7-2	-	-	TRBJ2-5	CASSLEIGTQYF	TGTGCCAGCAGCTTAGAGATTGGGACCCAGTACTTC
14	TRBV12-3/TRBV12-4	few	TRBD2	TRBJ2-3	CASTPLAGTDTQYF	TGTGCCAGCACCCCACTAGCGGGCACAGATACGCAGTATTTT
15	TRBV5-5	-	-	TRBJ2-7	CASSLEGPRTYEQYF	TGTGCCAGCAGCTTGGAGGGTCCCAGAACCTACGAGCAGTACTTC
16	TRBV6-5	few	TRBD1	TRBJ2-1	CASSYASGTGFDEQFF	TGTGCCAGCAGTTACGCTTCCGGGACAGGGTTTGATGAGCAGTTCTTC
13	TRBV27	-	-	TRBJ1-2	CASSFGLHYGYTF	TGTGCCAGCAGTTTCGGACTTCACTATGGCTACACCTTC
18	TRBV7-2	many	TRBD1	TRBJ2-5	CASSNRDRGTSYQETQYF	TGTGCCAGCAGCAACCGGGACAGGGGCACCTCGTACCAAGAGACCCAGTACTTC
12	TRBV6-6	-	-	TRBJ1-1	CAGGTPNTEAFF	TGTGCCGGGGGAACACCAAACACTGAAGCTTTCTTT
16	TRBV7-6	few	TRBD2	TRBJ2-5	CASSLGTSGNQETQYF	TGTGCCAGCAGCTTAGGGACTAGCGGGAACCAAGAGACCCAGTACTTC
12	TRBV4-1	-	-	TRBJ1-4	CASSQEEEKLFF	TGCGCCAGCAGCCAAGAGGAGGAAAAACTGTTTTTT
14	TRBV7-2	-	-	TRBJ1-4	CASSFSSYNEKLFF	TGTGCCAGCAGCTTCTCTAGCTACAATGAAAAACTGTTTTTT
15	TRBV7-8	few	-	TRBJ1-1	CASSLEGGGNTEAFF	TGTGCCAGCAGCTTAGAGGGGGGAGGAAACACTGAAGCTTTCTTT
15	TRBV6-1	few	TRBD1	TRBJ2-5	CASRGGTGHQETQYF	TGTGCCAGCAGAGGCGGGACAGGCCACCAAGAGACCCAGTACTTC
9	TRBV6-5	-	-	TRBJ2-1	CASSNEQFF	TGTGCCAGCAGTAATGAGCAGTTCTTC
18	TRBV19	few	TRBD2	TRBJ2-3	CASSDSGTSGTVGDTQYF	TGTGCCAGTAGCGACTCCGGGACTAGCGGGACGGTCGGAGATACGCAGTATTTT
17	TRBV15	-	TRBD2	TRBJ2-5	CATSREIGASGQETQYF	TGTGCCACCAGCAGAGAGATCGGGGCTAGCGGACAAGAGACCCAGTACTTC
13	TRBV4-2	-	-	TRBJ2-7	CASSPSLVREQYF	TGTGCCAGCAGCCCATCCCTGGTTCGCGAGCAGTACTTC
18	TRBV4-2	-	TRBD2	TRBJ2-1	CASSQQGTRTSVNNEQFF	TGTGCCAGCAGCCAACAGGGGACAAGGACTAGCGTAAACAATGAGCAGTTCTTC
15	TRBV27	few	TRBD2	TRBJ2-2	CASSTRGTSSGELFF	TGTGCCAGCAGTACCCGGGGGACTAGCTCCGGGGAGCTGTTTTTT
12	TRBV19	-	-	TRBJ2-4	CASRPQGADQYF	TGTGCCAGTAGGCCCCAGGGAGCCGATCAGTACTTC
14	TRBV7-2	many	TRBD1	TRBJ2-1	CATRPGQGGNEQFF	TGTGCCACCCGACCGGGACAGGGGGGCAATGAGCAGTTCTTC
16	TRBV4-3	once	TRBD2	TRBJ2-1	CASSQGGRAYFNEQFF	TGCGCCAGCAGCCAAGGTGGGAGGGCCTACTTTAATGAGCAGTTCTTC
13	TRBV18	many	-	TRBJ1-2	CASSPSRDGGYTF	TGTGCCAGCTCACCAAGTCGGGACGGTGGCTACACCTTC